This entry lists 9 T cell receptor beta chains sequenced from one sample in a study of human T cells and chemical hapten exposure. During construction of the library, unique molecular identifiers were attached to individual cDNA molecules for quantitative, reproducible TCR counting. TCRdb re-analysed the reads in MiXCR, keeping a single row per CDR3 protein. Of about 120,000 distinct CDR3 sequences detected, approximately 9.3% appear once; the ten largest clones hold about 1.4%. Blood, whole and unfractionated, served as the source for total RNA extraction. Sequencing input: whole blood. The origin of the receptors is a human donor in good health. Some clones in this sample may be carry-over from other donors' samples.

The chain combines TRBV28 with TRBJ2-7; D not certain. The V end lost 1 base, the J end lost 1 base, and 5 bases lay between the germline ends. The CDR3 totals 13 residues. CDR1 and CDR2 (germline): MDHEN, SYDVKM. The DNA for the CDR3 is TGTGCCAGCAGTTTATTTCCTTCCTACGAGCAGTACTTC. Translating it yields CASSLFPSYEQYF.

This chain uses TRBV7-9 with TRBJ2-7; the D gene is possibly TRBD2 (5 bases). CDR1 SEHNR and CDR2 FQNEAQ come from the germline V gene (reference sequence). V was cut by 7 bases and J by 6 bases, with 13 bases left in between. The CDR3 covers 12 residues. The CDR3 sequence: CASNPSSGEQYF. The CDR3 region has the DNA TGTGCCAGCAACCCTAGCAGCGGCGAGCAGTACTTC.

This clonotype has just a few counts. This chain joins TRBV20-1 and TRBJ2-2, with 10 bases identical to TRBD2. Germline-derived CDR1 and CDR2 are DFQATT and SNEGSKA (reference sequence). CDR3 size: 15 residues. With 6 bases clipped from V and 4 bases from J, the junction kept 8 bases outside the gene matches. Here the CDR3 reads CSATSGDRVTGELFF. CDR3 coding DNA: TGCAGTGCCACTAGCGGGGACCGGGTCACCGGGGAGCTGTTTTTT.

This clonotype was detected many times. This chain links TRBV4-3 with TRBJ2-4; maybe TRBD2 (5 bases). The CDR3 extends over 18 amino acids. Trimming took off 1 base at V and 5 bases at J, with 21 bases between the two ends. The germline gives CDR1 LGHNA, CDR2 YSLEER. CDR3 sequence reads: CASSQGRGKGLVQNIQYF. The CDR3 region has the DNA TGCGCCAGCAGCCAAGGTAGAGGGAAGGGCCTTGTCCAAAACATTCAGTACTTC.

J is TRBJ2-2 and V is TRBV10-2; D possibly corresponds to TRBD2 (6 bases). Between the trimmed V and J ends, which lost 6 bases and 7 bases, there was a span of 18 bases. In germline, CDR1 is WSHSY, CDR2 SAAADI. This CDR3 region has 15 residues. Here the CDR3 DNA reads TGCGCCAGCAGGGGTAGGAGGGGAGGTATCGGGGAGCTGTTTTTT. Encoded protein: CASRGRRGGIGELFF.

This clonotype was counted between two and nine times. The chain links TRBV20-1 to TRBJ2-3; TRBD2 is a possible D gene (6 bases). The CDR3 loop spans 13 amino acids. CDR1 and CDR2 from the germline V gene are DFQATT and SNEGSKA (reference sequence). Deletions cut 3 bases from V and 0 bases from J, with 7 bases between. The CDR3 loop reads CSASGGSTDTQYF. The DNA for the CDR3 is TGCAGTGCTAGCGGGGGTAGCACAGATACGCAGTATTTT.

The J gene is TRBJ2-7, the V gene TRBV18, with a weak D call TRBD2 (5 bases). Germline V gene sequence: CDR1 KGHSH, CDR2 LQKENI. This CDR3 is 14 amino acids long. The V gene lost 0 bases and the J gene lost 4 bases, with 10 bases spanning the gap. CDR3 amino acids: CASSPPGSGYEQYF. The CDR3 nucleotides read TGTGCCAGCTCACCACCTGGCTCGGGGTACGAGCAGTACTTC.

The gene calls are TRBV19 and TRBJ1-5, with a weak D call TRBD1 (5 bases). Germline CDR1 is LNHDA and CDR2 is SQIVND (reference sequence). V was clipped by 4 bases and J by 7 bases, with 11 bases between them. The CDR3 has 13 amino acids. The CDR3 region has the DNA TGTGCCAGTAGTAAGGGCAGGGACCAGCCCCAGCATTTT. Its protein product is CASSKGRDQPQHF.

This clonotype appeared many times. The V gene is TRBV9, the J gene TRBJ1-6, with a tentative D call TRBD1 (6 bases). The CDR3 totals 17 residues. Trimming removed 4 bases at V and 7 bases at J, with 21 bases between. From germline, CDR1 is SGDLS and CDR2 YYNGEE. The CDR3 region is CASSPQGGARSNSPLHF. In DNA, the CDR3 is TGTGCCAGCAGCCCACAAGGGGGGGCGCGCTCCAATTCACCCCTCCACTTT. Full variable domain (rest looked up from reference TRBV9 and TRBJ1-6): DSGVTQTPKHLITATGQRVTLRCSPRSGDLSVYWYQQSLDQGLQFLIQYYNGEERAKGNILERFSAQQFPDLHSELNLSSLELGDSALYFCASSPQGGARSNSPLHFGNGTRLTVT.